This T cell receptor beta chain was recorded in a study of breast tumors, draining lymph nodes, adjacent tissues. The lymph nodes were axillary draining lymph nodes from breast cancer patients. This clonotype was detected ten times or more. Its antigen is as yet unknown. TCRdb independently ran MiXCR on the multiplex PCR reads; one entry per CDR3 protein. The sample lists some 130,000 distinct CDR3 sequences, about 20% occurring once. General study results and limits: The data were judged consistent with most tumor T cells coming from lymph node and expanding in tumor.

Sequencing input: axillary lymph node tissue. The source is a female donor with breast cancer. Some clones in this sample may be carry-over from other donors' samples.

CDR3 coding DNA: TGTGCCAGCAGTGAACTGGGGCGAGAGACCCAGTACTTC. Protein: CASSELGRETQYF. This sequence joins TRBV2 and TRBJ2-5, with D tentatively TRBD1 (5 bases). The CDR3 runs to 13 residues. Germline V gene sequence: CDR1 SNHLY, CDR2 FYNNEI. V shed 2 bases and J shed 4 bases, with 8 bases lying between them.